The rows below give T cell receptor beta chains drawn from one sample of a study of T-cell memory formation after mild COVID-19. TCRdb ran MiXCR on the 5' RACE reads and lists one entry per CDR3 protein. The sample shows 110,000 or so distinct CDR3 sequences, 18% of them seen only once. Sequencing was done on a sample of PBMCs or a T cell subset sorted from them (not recorded which). These receptors came from a man between 18 and 29 years old who had mild COVID-19 (a few samples of this study predate the infection). Cell type and time point are not known. Both conserved end residues are trimmed from each CDR3. Fields, in order: V gene, J gene, clone size, CDR3 protein. Clone size is stated in some rows and not others, as once, few, many or a class when expanded.

>TRBV20-1|TRBJ1-2|-
SASEGTGGVNGYT
>TRBV5-1|TRBJ2-3|-
ASSLGESTDTQY
>TRBV10-1|TRBJ1-1|-
ASSGQRYTEAF
>TRBV3-1|TRBJ2-1|-
ASSQDSASSYNEQF
>TRBV29-1|TRBJ1-2|-
SVGQGYGYT
>TRBV12-3/TRBV12-4|TRBJ2-2|-
ASSYRLAGTGELF
>TRBV4-1|TRBJ2-5|-
ASRPGGGKETQY
>TRBV5-6|TRBJ1-1|-
ASSSIPGAEAF
>TRBV20-1|TRBJ2-7|-
SARQWDRAYEQY
>TRBV2|TRBJ2-1|-
ASRLRGGPYNEQF
>TRBV4-1|TRBJ2-5|few
ASSQDWGRGETQY
>TRBV7-9|TRBJ1-2|-
ASSLDAVYGYT
>TRBV20-1|TRBJ2-1|once
SAPDRRALNNEQF
>TRBV18|TRBJ1-5|few
ASSTAGHHNQPQH
>TRBV4-1|TRBJ2-3|-
ASSQGQSRYADTQY
>TRBV7-2|TRBJ2-5|few
ASSLLERWGTQY
>TRBV9|TRBJ1-2|-
ASSPPFYGYT
>TRBV6-2/TRBV6-3|TRBJ2-1|medium-sized
ASSPLRDRVDNEQF
>TRBV2|TRBJ2-7|few
ASSQGRSRFSYEQY
>TRBV12-3/TRBV12-4|TRBJ2-4|few
ASTSSNLAKNIQY
>TRBV9|TRBJ1-1|-
ASSVAILDSDTEAF
>TRBV29-1|TRBJ1-1|-
SVSPGSEVTEAF
>TRBV4-3|TRBJ1-5|-
ASSQDLRYSNQPQH
>TRBV12-3/TRBV12-4|TRBJ2-3|-
ASSLGGPADTQY
>TRBV12-3/TRBV12-4|TRBJ2-5|few
ASSTGPKHRETQY
>TRBV7-9|TRBJ2-1|few
ASSFGTTGNEQF
>TRBV18|TRBJ1-6|few
ASSPWGPGQGTSPLH
>TRBV6-5|TRBJ2-5|-
ASSYSGLAGGRETQY
>TRBV14|TRBJ1-1|-
ASSHLRGQGSTEAF
>TRBV7-7|TRBJ1-3|-
ASSPSDGNTIY
>TRBV7-9|TRBJ2-7|-
ASSLVNREQY
>TRBV20-1|TRBJ2-5|-
SAQRSGETQY
>TRBV7-3|TRBJ2-3|few
ASSFRTSGVTDTQY
>TRBV7-8|TRBJ1-1|few
ASSAPPNTEAF
>TRBV4-3|TRBJ2-5|few
ASSQDRGRGETQY
>TRBV20-1|TRBJ2-5|-
SARDEGTQY
>TRBV20-1|TRBJ2-1|many
SARGLAGDSYNEQF
>TRBV19|TRBJ2-3|-
ATGLDTQY
>TRBV12-3/TRBV12-4|TRBJ2-1|-
ASSPRLAGGARQF
>TRBV2|TRBJ2-3|-
ASSRPWAGGKSDTQY
>TRBV25-1|TRBJ1-5|many
ASSETASLSNQPQH
>TRBV7-2|TRBJ2-1|many
ASSSPRGSYNEQF
>TRBV20-1|TRBJ2-3|-
SARTDLILTDTQY
>TRBV20-1|TRBJ2-3|many
SATSSDTQY
>TRBV10-3|TRBJ1-1|few
AIRASGMGNTEAF
>TRBV30|TRBJ1-4|many
AWSVQGSGEKLF
>TRBV5-1|TRBJ1-1|few
ASSLGFGDGVEAF
>TRBV2|TRBJ1-1|few
ASRGQESTEAF
>TRBV6-5|TRBJ2-2|few
ASSYLAGGSGTGELF
>TRBV7-3|TRBJ2-3|few
ASSLSGTGVTDTQY
>TRBV7-9|TRBJ2-3|many
ASSLFRTPSTDTQY
>TRBV7-9|TRBJ1-1|-
ASSARAGTAEAF